The following is a T cell receptor (beta chain) sequence with its context. Cohort assignment relied on participant-reported clinical history. Clones were read by immunoSEQ multiplex PCR, and TCRdb kept only the in-frame ones, dropping some. The profile shows almost 350,000 clones, almost 90% of them singletons. This specimen comes from a study of blood T cell repertoires in COVID-19. CDR1 and CDR2 from the germline V gene are SEHNR and FQNEAQ (reference sequence). This CDR3 comprises 15 residues. The junction had 8 bases not matched to a gene; V was cut back by 5 bases and J by 5 bases. Source material: PBMCs or T cells enriched from blood (not recorded which). The chain has TRBV7-9 and TRBJ2-7; 11 nucleotides match TRBD1. The clonotype was recovered from a woman aged 30 to 39 who had been exposed to COVID-19. CDR3 region: CASSRTGQGGHEQYF. The CDR3 nucleotides are TGTGCCAGCAGCAGGACGGGACAGGGGGGCCACGAGCAGTACTTC.